The 14 T cell receptor beta chains given below trace back to one sample, sequenced in a study of T cells in Graves' hyperthyroidism and ophthalmopathy. Amplification targeted TCR beta CDR3 regions from RNA transcripts. HTBI primers were the set used in a first-round RT-PCR of the TCR CDR3. MiXCR was run by TCRdb on the multiplex PCR reads, yielding one entry per CDR3 protein. The sample holds some 370,000 distinct CDR3 sequences, 11% to 15% seen once. Sequencing was carried out using blood. These receptors were obtained from a man aged 50 to 60 with Graves' ophthalmopathy.

This clonotype was detected ten times or more. The J gene is TRBJ1-5, the V gene TRBV7-6; 8 bases map to TRBD1. The V gene end was trimmed by 5 bases and the J gene end by 3 bases; junction bases not matched to a gene: 9. The CDR3 is 16 residues long. Per germline, CDR1 SGHVS and CDR2 FNYEAQ. This CDR3 reads CASSLGTGQPNQPQHF. CDR3 DNA: TGTGCCAGCAGCCTAGGGACAGGACAACCCAATCAGCCCCAGCATTTT.

This clonotype was counted ten times or more. The V call is TRBV20-1, the J call TRBJ2-1; D gene ambiguous. The CDR3 is 14 amino acids. Germline CDR1 is DFQATT and CDR2 is SNEGSKA (reference sequence). The V and J ends lost 0 bases and 6 bases respectively, with 12 bases between them. The CDR3 DNA follows: TGCAGTGCTAGAGAGCCCCCAATCGGCAATGAGCAGTTCTTC. As protein: CSAREPPIGNEQFF.

This clonotype was counted at least ten times. J is TRBJ1-2 and V is TRBV29-1, with D perhaps TRBD1 (5 bases). Looked up from germline, CDR1 is SQVTM and CDR2 is ANQGSEA. CDR3 length: 11 residues. V was shortened by 7 bases and J by 4 bases, with 10 bases between the two germline ends. The CDR3 region is CSGYRSYGYTF. In DNA form, the CDR3 reads TGCAGCGGGTACAGGAGCTATGGCTACACCTTC.

This clonotype was picked up a small number of times. This sequence joins TRBV4-1 and TRBJ2-5; D gene uncertain. Trimming removed 4 bases from V and 2 bases from J, with 11 bases in between. The length of the CDR3 is 14 residues. CDR1 and CDR2 from the germline V gene are MGHRA and YSYEKL. In DNA, the CDR3 is TGCGCCAGCAGCCCTAGGGTCCTTCAAGAGACCCAGTACTTC. Its translation: CASSPRVLQETQYF.

V usage is TRBV28 and J usage is TRBJ1-5; D is perhaps TRBD1 (6 bases). Germline-derived CDR1 and CDR2 are MDHEN and SYDVKM. The CDR3 is 19 amino acids. Trimming pared 4 bases from V and 0 bases from J, leaving 22 bases between. Written as DNA, the CDR3 is TGTGCCAGCAGTTCGCTCCGGTCGGAGGGGGTATATAGCAATCAGCCCCAGCATTTT. The encoded protein is CASSSLRSEGVYSNQPQHF.

This clonotype was seen repeatedly, ten times or more. J is TRBJ1-1 and V is TRBV16; no clear D. Germline V gene sequence: CDR1 KGHSY, CDR2 FQNENV. V shed 1 base and J shed 0 bases, with 21 bases lying between them. The CDR3 is 19 amino acids. The CDR3 region is CASSQFTGVYPYLNTEAFF. The CDR3 region has the DNA TGTGCCAGCAGCCAATTTACGGGAGTATACCCATACCTGAACACTGAAGCTTTCTTT.

Only a few counts were recorded for this clonotype. The J gene is TRBJ2-7, the V gene TRBV15, with D maybe TRBD2 (5 bases). From germline, CDR1 is LNHNV and CDR2 YYDKDF (reference sequence). Trimming took off 5 bases at V and 2 bases at J, with 10 bases between the two ends. CDR3 length: 13 amino acids. The chain's CDR3 is CATSRERTYEQYF. CDR3 in DNA: TGTGCCACCAGCCGCGAGCGGACCTACGAGCAGTACTTC.

In this sample, this clonotype turned up a few times. The chain recombines TRBV7-9 with TRBJ2-2, with 11 bases that match TRBD2. The CDR3 covers 16 residues. V lost 5 bases, J lost 4 bases, and 6 bases stayed unmatched. Per the germline V gene, CDR1 is SEHNR and CDR2 is FQNEAQ (reference sequence). CDR3 amino acids: CASSTTSGRRTGELFF. The DNA of the CDR3 is TGTGCCAGCAGCACAACTAGCGGGAGACGCACCGGGGAGCTGTTTTTT. Looking up the rest from reference TRBV7-9 and TRBJ2-2 gives the full variable domain: DTGVSQNPRHKITKRGQNVTFRCDPISEHNRLYWYRQTLGQGPEFLTYFQNEAQLEKSRLLSDRFSAERPKGSFSTLEIQRTEQGDSAMYLCASSTTSGRRTGELFFGEGSRLTVL.

This clonotype appeared many times. The rearrangement uses TRBV7-6 and TRBJ2-6, with D hard to call. The V gene lost 1 base and the J gene lost 0 bases, with 7 bases spanning the gap. The CDR3 runs to 16 residues. Germline V lookup: CDR1 SGHVS, CDR2 FNYEAQ. CDR3 DNA sequence: TGTGCCAGCAGCTTAGTTCCCCCCTCTGGGGCCAACGTCCTGACTTTC. This gives the protein CASSLVPPSGANVLTF. Variable domain in full (rest from reference TRBV7-6 and TRBJ2-6): GAGVSQSPRYKVTKRGQDVALRCDPISGHVSLYWYRQALGQGPEFLTYFNYEAQQDKSGLPNDRFSAERPEGSISTLTIQRTEQRDSAMYRCASSLVPPSGANVLTFGAGSRLTVL.

A remark on this clonotype: This may be a read error, as it is one base from a much larger clone. This rearrangement joins TRBV29-1 to TRBJ1-1, with unresolved D. The CDR3 runs 14 residues. Per germline, CDR1 SQVTM and CDR2 ANQGSEA. The ends were cut back, 5 bases at V and 0 bases at J, with 13 bases in the middle. This CDR3 is CSVIRYSMNTEAFF. As DNA, the CDR3 is TGCAGCGTTATTAGGTACAGCATGAACACTGAAGCTTTCTTT.

The chain recombines TRBV25-1 with TRBJ1-1, with D perhaps matching TRBD1 (5 bases). Trimming shortened V by 4 bases and J by 1 base, and 16 bases separated the two germline ends. Germline V gene lookup returns CDR1 MGHDK and CDR2 SYGVNS. This CDR3 is 16 amino acids long. This chain's CDR3 is CASSVVAGRGNTEAFF. CDR3 in DNA: TGTGCCAGCAGTGTAGTGGCGGGACGGGGGAACACTGAAGCTTTCTTT.

This sequence joins TRBV2 and TRBJ2-7, with no clear D. Trimming removed 6 bases at V and 2 bases at J, with 11 bases between. The CDR3 contains 13 residues. Germline V CDR1 and CDR2: SNHLY, FYNNEI. The CDR3 coding sequence is TGTGCCAGCAGCCCCGGACCAGCCTACGAGCAGTACTTC. This sequence encodes CASSPGPAYEQYF.

The rearrangement links TRBV29-1 to TRBJ2-4; TRBD1 matches 12 bases. V shed 7 bases and J 6 bases; nucleotides not matched to a gene: 10. The V gene's germline CDR1 is SQVTM and CDR2 ANQGSEA. The CDR3 consists of 15 residues. The CDR3 bases are TGCAGCGCTGGGGGGGACAGGGGGCTCGGAAACATTCAGTACTTC. Translation: CSAGGDRGLGNIQYF. Full variable domain (remainder filled in from reference TRBV29-1 and TRBJ2-4): SAVISQKPSRDICQRGTSLTIQCQVDSQVTMMFWYRQQPGQSLTLIATANQGSEATYESGFVIDKFPISRPNLTFSTLTVSNMSPEDSSIYLCSAGGDRGLGNIQYFGAGTRLSVL.

This clonotype was observed at least ten times. The CDR3 here is CSARDLDRATNEKLFF. CDR3 DNA: TGCAGTGCTAGAGACCTAGACAGAGCAACTAATGAAAAACTGTTTTTT. V is TRBV20-1 and J is TRBJ1-4, with TRBD1 as a possible D gene (5 bases). V lost 0 bases, J lost 0 bases, and 11 bases lay in between. The germline V gene has CDR1 DFQATT and CDR2 SNEGSKA (reference sequence). The length of the CDR3 is 16 residues.